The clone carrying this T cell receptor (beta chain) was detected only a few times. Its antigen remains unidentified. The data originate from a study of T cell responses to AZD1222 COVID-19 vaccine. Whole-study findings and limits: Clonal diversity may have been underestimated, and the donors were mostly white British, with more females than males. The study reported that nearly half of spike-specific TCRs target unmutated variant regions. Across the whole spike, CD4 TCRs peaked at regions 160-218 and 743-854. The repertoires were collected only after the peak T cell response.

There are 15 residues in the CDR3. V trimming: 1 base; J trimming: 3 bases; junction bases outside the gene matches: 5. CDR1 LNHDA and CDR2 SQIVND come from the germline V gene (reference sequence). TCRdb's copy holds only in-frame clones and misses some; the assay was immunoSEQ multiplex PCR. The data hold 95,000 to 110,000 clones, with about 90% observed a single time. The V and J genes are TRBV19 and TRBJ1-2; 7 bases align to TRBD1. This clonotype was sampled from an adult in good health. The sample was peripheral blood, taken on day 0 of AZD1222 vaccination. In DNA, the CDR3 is TGTGCCAGTAGTATAGGGACAGGAGTCGACTATGGCTACACCTTC. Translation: CASSIGTGVDYGYTF.